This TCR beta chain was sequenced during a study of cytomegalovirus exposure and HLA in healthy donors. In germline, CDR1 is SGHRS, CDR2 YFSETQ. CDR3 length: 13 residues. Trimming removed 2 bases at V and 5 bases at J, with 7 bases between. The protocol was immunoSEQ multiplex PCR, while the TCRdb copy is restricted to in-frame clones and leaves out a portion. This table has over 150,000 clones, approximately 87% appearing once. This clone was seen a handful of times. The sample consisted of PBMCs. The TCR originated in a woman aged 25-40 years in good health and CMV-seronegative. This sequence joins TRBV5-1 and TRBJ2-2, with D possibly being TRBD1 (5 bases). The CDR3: CASSLAGTGELFF. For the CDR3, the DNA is TGCGCCAGCAGCTTAGCAGGGACCGGGGAGCTGTTTTTT. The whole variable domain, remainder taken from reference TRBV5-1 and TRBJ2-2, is KAGVTQTPRYLIKTRGQQVTLSCSPISGHRSVSWYQQTPGQGLQFLFEYFSETQRNKGNFPGRFSGRQFSNSRSEMNVSTLELGDSALYLCASSLAGTGELFFGEGSRLTVL.